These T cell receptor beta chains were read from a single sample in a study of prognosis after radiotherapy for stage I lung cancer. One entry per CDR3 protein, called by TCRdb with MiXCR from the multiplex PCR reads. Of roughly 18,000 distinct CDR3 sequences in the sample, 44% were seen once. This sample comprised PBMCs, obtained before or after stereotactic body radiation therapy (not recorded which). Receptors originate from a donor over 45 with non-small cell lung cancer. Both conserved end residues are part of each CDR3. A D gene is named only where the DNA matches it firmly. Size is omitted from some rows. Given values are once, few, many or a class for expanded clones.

DNA: TGTGCCAGCTCACCTACAGTAGAGGGGGCGTTCTTC
CDR3: CASSPTVEGAFF
size: few
J: TRBJ2-1
V: TRBV18
D: TRBD1

DNA: TGTGCCAGTAGTATATGGGGGTCTGGGGCCAACGTCCTGACTTTC
CDR3: CASSIWGSGANVLTF
size: .
J: TRBJ2-6
V: TRBV19
D: .

DNA: TGTGCCAGCAGTTTGAGTTGGCGGGGGGGTAGCACAGATACGCAGTATTTT
CDR3: CASSLSWRGGSTDTQYF
size: many
J: TRBJ2-3
V: TRBV28
D: TRBD2

DNA: TGTGCCAGCAGTTTGAGCCGATGTACGTTAGCTAATTCACCCCTCCACTTT
CDR3: CASSLSRCTLANSPLHF
size: .
J: TRBJ1-6
V: TRBV27
D: .

DNA: TGTGCCACCAGTGACTATAGACTAGCGGGGGCCCCGAACACAGATACGCAGTATTTT
CDR3: CATSDYRLAGAPNTDTQYF
size: .
J: TRBJ2-3
V: TRBV24-1
D: TRBD2

DNA: TGCGCCAGCAGCTTGTCAGGGCCCGATACGCAGTATTTT
CDR3: CASSLSGPDTQYF
size: many
J: TRBJ2-3
V: TRBV5-1
D: .

DNA: TGTGCCAGCACCCATGTACGGACAGGGCGGTCTGGAAACACCATATATTTT
CDR3: CASTHVRTGRSGNTIYF
size: medium-sized
J: TRBJ1-3
V: TRBV6-1
D: TRBD1

DNA: TGTGCCAGCAGTAACCCAACAGGAGGTGGTGGGGCAGATACGCAGTATTTT
CDR3: CASSNPTGGGGADTQYF
size: many
J: TRBJ2-3
V: TRBV25-1
D: .

DNA: TGTGCCAGCAGTTTCAACAGGGAGGGATCATACGAGCAGTACTTC
CDR3: CASSFNREGSYEQYF
size: .
J: TRBJ2-7
V: TRBV6-5
D: .

DNA: TGTGCCACCAGCTCCGGGACAGGGTTAGGGCAGTTCTTC
CDR3: CATSSGTGLGQFF
size: many
J: TRBJ2-1
V: TRBV24-1
D: TRBD1

DNA: TGTGCCAGTTCTCGAAGCCGGGGGCCCTATGGCTACACCTTC
CDR3: CASSRSRGPYGYTF
size: many
J: TRBJ1-2
V: TRBV19
D: .

DNA: TGTGCCAGCAGCCAAGGAGGACAGGGAGGCTACGAGCAGTACTTC
CDR3: CASSQGGQGGYEQYF
size: many
J: TRBJ2-7
V: TRBV3-1
D: TRBD1

DNA: TGTGCCAGCAGTGGGGCGGGAGCGTCCTACAATGAGCAGTTCTTC
CDR3: CASSGAGASYNEQFF
size: .
J: TRBJ2-1
V: TRBV6-1
D: TRBD2

DNA: TGTGCCAGCAGTGAACCGACAGCCAGCTATGGCTACACCTTC
CDR3: CASSEPTASYGYTF
size: .
J: TRBJ1-2
V: TRBV6-1
D: .

DNA: TGTGCCAGCTCACCAGTAGTTTCCAATGAGCAGTTCTTC
CDR3: CASSPVVSNEQFF
size: many
J: TRBJ2-1
V: TRBV18
D: .

DNA: TGTGCCAGCAGCTTAACAGGGCTCAATGAGCAGTTCTTC
CDR3: CASSLTGLNEQFF
size: .
J: TRBJ2-1
V: TRBV7-3
D: .

DNA: TGTGCCAGCTCACTAGGGACAGGGGGCACGTACGAGCAGTACTTC
CDR3: CASSLGTGGTYEQYF
size: few
J: TRBJ2-7
V: TRBV18
D: TRBD1

DNA: TGTGCCAGTAGTATAGGACAGGCAGCCTACGAGCAGTACTTC
CDR3: CASSIGQAAYEQYF
size: many
J: TRBJ2-7
V: TRBV19
D: .

DNA: TGTGCCAGCAGTTGGGGGGGGCGCAGGAACGGGGAGCTGTTTTTT
CDR3: CASSWGGRRNGELFF
size: .
J: TRBJ2-2
V: TRBV12-3/TRBV12-4
D: .

DNA: TGTGCCAGCAGCTTAACAGGAGATAATTCACCCCTCCACTTT
CDR3: CASSLTGDNSPLHF
size: .
J: TRBJ1-6
V: TRBV7-3
D: .

DNA: TGTGCCAGCAGTGGCACAGGGCTGGGTGGCTACACCTTC
CDR3: CASSGTGLGGYTF
size: .
J: TRBJ1-2
V: TRBV2
D: .

DNA: TGTGCCAGCAGTCGCCTGGATACGCAGTATTTT
CDR3: CASSRLDTQYF
size: many
J: TRBJ2-3
V: TRBV6-1
D: .

DNA: TGCAGCGGTCGAAGGGATAACACTGAAGCTTTCTTT
CDR3: CSGRRDNTEAFF
size: many
J: TRBJ1-1
V: TRBV29-1
D: .

DNA: TGTGCCAGTAGTGAGCGAGGGGCCTACAATCAGCCCCAGCATTTT
CDR3: CASSERGAYNQPQHF
size: many
J: TRBJ1-5
V: TRBV19
D: .

DNA: TGTGCCAGCAGCTTGGGGCAGGGTTCAGAGTTATTCACTAACTATGGCTACACCTTC
CDR3: CASSLGQGSELFTNYGYTF
size: many
J: TRBJ1-2
V: TRBV5-8
D: .

DNA: TGTGCCAGCAGTGGTTGGACAGCCCGCACTGAAGCTTTCTTT
CDR3: CASSGWTARTEAFF
size: many
J: TRBJ1-1
V: TRBV2
D: .

DNA: TGTGCCAGCAGTTCCCGACAGGGGTGGAGCTCCTACGAGCAGTACTTC
CDR3: CASSSRQGWSSYEQYF
size: .
J: TRBJ2-7
V: TRBV6-5
D: TRBD1

DNA: TGTGCCAGCAGTTTATCGGCAGGGTACACAGATACGCAGTATTTT
CDR3: CASSLSAGYTDTQYF
size: many
J: TRBJ2-3
V: TRBV27
D: .

DNA: TGCGCCAGCAGCCAAGGGGGATCGTATAATTCACCCCTCCACTTT
CDR3: CASSQGGSYNSPLHF
size: many
J: TRBJ1-6
V: TRBV4-1
D: .

DNA: TGTGCCAGCAGCTTAGCCTGGGGACTCACAGATACGCAGTATTTT
CDR3: CASSLAWGLTDTQYF
size: many
J: TRBJ2-3
V: TRBV7-2
D: .

DNA: TGTGCCAGCAGTTTAGCCCGTACAGGAGGTACTTCACCCCTCCACTTT
CDR3: CASSLARTGGTSPLHF
size: .
J: TRBJ1-6
V: TRBV27
D: .

DNA: TGTGCCACCAGTGGAGGTAGAGGACAGGGGGTCTCCTACGAGCAGTACTTC
CDR3: CATSGGRGQGVSYEQYF
size: many
J: TRBJ2-7
V: TRBV24-1
D: TRBD1

DNA: TGCGCCAGCAGCTTGAGGGTGAACACCGGGGAGCTGTTTTTT
CDR3: CASSLRVNTGELFF
size: many
J: TRBJ2-2
V: TRBV5-1
D: .

DNA: TGTGCCAGCAGCTTGTTCCACATTAGCAATCAGCCCCAGCATTTT
CDR3: CASSLFHISNQPQHF
size: many
J: TRBJ1-5
V: TRBV5-6
D: .

DNA: TGTGCCAGCAGCCAAGGGACTGCTCGCCACGAGCAGTACTTC
CDR3: CASSQGTARHEQYF
size: many
J: TRBJ2-7
V: TRBV3-1
D: .

DNA: TGTGCCAGCATTGTCGGTATTGGGTACGAGCATTACTTC
CDR3: CASIVGIGYEHYF
size: .
J: TRBJ2-7
V: TRBV28
D: .

DNA: TGTGCCAGCAGCTTAGGCGGGAGGGGTGAAAATGAGCAGTTCTTC
CDR3: CASSLGGRGENEQFF
size: .
J: TRBJ2-1
V: TRBV28
D: TRBD2

DNA: TGTGCCAGCAGCTTAAACCAGGCACAAGAGACCCAGTACTTC
CDR3: CASSLNQAQETQYF
size: many
J: TRBJ2-5
V: TRBV7-6
D: .

DNA: TGTGCCAGCAGTGGGAGCGGGGGGTCCTACAATGAGCAGTTCTTC
CDR3: CASSGSGGSYNEQFF
size: many
J: TRBJ2-1
V: TRBV9
D: TRBD2

DNA: TGTGCCAGCAGCTTGGACAGGTTAGGGCTAACCGGGGAGCTGTTTTTT
CDR3: CASSLDRLGLTGELFF
size: many
J: TRBJ2-2
V: TRBV5-5
D: .

DNA: TGCAGTGCTAGAGATTCGGCAGGGGAGGAAAAACTGTTTTTT
CDR3: CSARDSAGEEKLFF
size: many
J: TRBJ1-4
V: TRBV20-1
D: .

DNA: TGTGCCACCAGAAAAGATCGAGCAGGGCCAGGCTACACCTTC
CDR3: CATRKDRAGPGYTF
size: .
J: TRBJ1-2
V: TRBV15
D: .

DNA: TGTGCCAGCTCCGGGACTCCGCTCTACGAGCAGTACTTC
CDR3: CASSGTPLYEQYF
size: many
J: TRBJ2-7
V: TRBV18
D: .

DNA: TGCAGCGTATCGTTACTCCTAAGCTCCTACGAGCAGTACTTC
CDR3: CSVSLLLSSYEQYF
size: once
J: TRBJ2-7
V: TRBV29-1
D: .

DNA: TGCGCCAGCAGCCATGTACTAGCGGCGGACTCCTACGAGCAGTACTTC
CDR3: CASSHVLAADSYEQYF
size: .
J: TRBJ2-7
V: TRBV5-1
D: TRBD2

DNA: TGCGCCAGCAGCCAGTCACGAGACACTATTTTGAACACTGAAGCTTTCTTT
CDR3: CASSQSRDTILNTEAFF
size: many
J: TRBJ1-1
V: TRBV4-1
D: .

DNA: TGTGCCAGCAGCCCAACAACGGGACAGCGGCAGTTCTTC
CDR3: CASSPTTGQRQFF
size: .
J: TRBJ2-1
V: TRBV27
D: TRBD1

DNA: TGTGCCATCAGTGCGGCAAAGGGCACTGAAGCTTTCTTT
CDR3: CAISAAKGTEAFF
size: many
J: TRBJ1-1
V: TRBV10-3
D: .

DNA: TGTGCCAGCAGTGAACAGGCCTATGGCTACACCTTC
CDR3: CASSEQAYGYTF
size: many
J: TRBJ1-2
V: TRBV2
D: .

DNA: TGTGCCAGCTGGACTAGCGGGGGTCCGGAGACCCAGTACTTC
CDR3: CASWTSGGPETQYF
size: many
J: TRBJ2-5
V: TRBV12-3/TRBV12-4
D: TRBD2

DNA: TGTGCCAGCAGTTTAATTGACAGGACTGAAGCTTTCTTT
CDR3: CASSLIDRTEAFF
size: many
J: TRBJ1-1
V: TRBV28
D: .

DNA: TGTGCCAGCAGCTCAGCTAGCGGGAACGAGCAGTACTTC
CDR3: CASSSASGNEQYF
size: .
J: TRBJ2-7
V: TRBV6-2/TRBV6-3
D: TRBD2